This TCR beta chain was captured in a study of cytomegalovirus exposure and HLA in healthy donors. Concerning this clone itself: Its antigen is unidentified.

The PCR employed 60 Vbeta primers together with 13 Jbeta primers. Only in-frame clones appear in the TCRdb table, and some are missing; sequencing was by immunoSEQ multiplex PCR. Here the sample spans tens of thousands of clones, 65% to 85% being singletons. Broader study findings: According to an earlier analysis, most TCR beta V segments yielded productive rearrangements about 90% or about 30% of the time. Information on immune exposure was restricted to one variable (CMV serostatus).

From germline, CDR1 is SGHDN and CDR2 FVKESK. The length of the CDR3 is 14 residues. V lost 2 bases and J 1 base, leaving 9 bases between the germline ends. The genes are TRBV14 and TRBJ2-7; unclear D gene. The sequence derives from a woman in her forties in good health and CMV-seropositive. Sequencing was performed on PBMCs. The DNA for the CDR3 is TGTGCCAGCAGCCAATTCGCGGTATCCTACGAGCAGTACTTC. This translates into CASSQFAVSYEQYF.